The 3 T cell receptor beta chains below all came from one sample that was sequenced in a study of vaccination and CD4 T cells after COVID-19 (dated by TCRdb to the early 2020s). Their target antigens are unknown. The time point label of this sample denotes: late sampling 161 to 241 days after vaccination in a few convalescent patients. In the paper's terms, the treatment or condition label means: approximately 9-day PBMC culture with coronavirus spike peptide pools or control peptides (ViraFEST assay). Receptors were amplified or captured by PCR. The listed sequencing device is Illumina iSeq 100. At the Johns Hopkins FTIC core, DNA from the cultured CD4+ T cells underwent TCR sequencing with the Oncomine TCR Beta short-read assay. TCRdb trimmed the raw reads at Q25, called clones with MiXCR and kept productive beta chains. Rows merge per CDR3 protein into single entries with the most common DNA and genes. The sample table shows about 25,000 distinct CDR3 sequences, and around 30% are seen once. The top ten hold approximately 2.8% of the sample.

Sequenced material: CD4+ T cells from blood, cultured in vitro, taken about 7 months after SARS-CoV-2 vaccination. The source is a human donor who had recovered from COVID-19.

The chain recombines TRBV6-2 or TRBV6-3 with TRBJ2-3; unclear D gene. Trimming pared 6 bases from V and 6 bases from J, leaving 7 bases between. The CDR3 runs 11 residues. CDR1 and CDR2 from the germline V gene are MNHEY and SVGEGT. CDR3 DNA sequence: TGTGCCAGCAGCCACGGCGATACGCAGTATTTT. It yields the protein CASSHGDTQYF.

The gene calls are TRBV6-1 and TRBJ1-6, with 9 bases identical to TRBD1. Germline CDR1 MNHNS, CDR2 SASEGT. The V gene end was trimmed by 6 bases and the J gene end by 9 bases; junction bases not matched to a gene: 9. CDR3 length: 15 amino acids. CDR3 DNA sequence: TGTGCCAGCAGCGTGGGACAGGGAGAGGGTTCACCCCTCCACTTT. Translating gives CASSVGQGEGSPLHF.

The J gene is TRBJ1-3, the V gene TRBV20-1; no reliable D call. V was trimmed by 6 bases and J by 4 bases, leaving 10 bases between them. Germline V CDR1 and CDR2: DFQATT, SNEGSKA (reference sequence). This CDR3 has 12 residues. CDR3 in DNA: TGCAGTGCCCCGGCTGACGGAAACACCATATATTTT. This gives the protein CSAPADGNTIYF.